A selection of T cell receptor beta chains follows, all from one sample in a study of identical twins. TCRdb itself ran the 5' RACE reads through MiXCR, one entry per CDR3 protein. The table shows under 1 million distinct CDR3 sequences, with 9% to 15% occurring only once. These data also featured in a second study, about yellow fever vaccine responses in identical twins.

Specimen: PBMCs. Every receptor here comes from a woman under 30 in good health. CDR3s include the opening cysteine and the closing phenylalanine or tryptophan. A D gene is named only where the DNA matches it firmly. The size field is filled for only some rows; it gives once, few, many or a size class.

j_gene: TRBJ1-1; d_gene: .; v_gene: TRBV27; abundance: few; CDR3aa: CASIGGTEAFF; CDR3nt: TGTGCCAGCATCGGGGGCACTGAAGCTTTCTTT
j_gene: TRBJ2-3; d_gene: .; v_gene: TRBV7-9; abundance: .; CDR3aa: CASSLEGDSLSTDTQYF; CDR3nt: TGTGCCAGCAGCTTAGAAGGGGACTCCCTAAGCACAGATACGCAGTATTTT
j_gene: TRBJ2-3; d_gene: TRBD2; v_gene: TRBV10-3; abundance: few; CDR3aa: CAISESMGLAASTDTQYF; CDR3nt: TGTGCCATCAGTGAGTCGATGGGGCTAGCGGCAAGCACAGATACGCAGTATTTT
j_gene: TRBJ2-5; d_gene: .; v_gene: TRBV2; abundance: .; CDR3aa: CASSEWASQETQYF; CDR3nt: TGTGCCAGCAGTGAATGGGCTAGCCAAGAGACCCAGTACTTC
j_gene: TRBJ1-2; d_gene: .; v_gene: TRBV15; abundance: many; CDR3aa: CATSRDRGHGYTF; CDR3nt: TGTGCCACCAGCAGAGATAGGGGACATGGCTACACCTTC
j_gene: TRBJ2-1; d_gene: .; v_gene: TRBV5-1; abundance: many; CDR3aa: CASTGSGNNEQFF; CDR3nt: TGCGCCAGCACGGGTAGCGGTAATAATGAGCAGTTCTTC
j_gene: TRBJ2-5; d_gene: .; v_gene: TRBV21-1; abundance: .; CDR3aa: CASSIFGDQETQYF; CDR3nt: TGTGCCAGCAGCATATTTGGGGACCAAGAGACCCAGTACTTC
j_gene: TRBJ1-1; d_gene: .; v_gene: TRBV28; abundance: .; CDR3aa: CASSPPAGQLNTEAFF; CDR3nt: TGTGCCAGCAGTCCCCCGGCCGGGCAGCTGAACACTGAAGCTTTCTTT
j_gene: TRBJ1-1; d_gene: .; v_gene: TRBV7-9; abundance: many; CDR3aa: CASSLMRNTEAFF; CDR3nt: TGTGCCAGCAGCCTCATGCGGAACACTGAAGCTTTCTTT
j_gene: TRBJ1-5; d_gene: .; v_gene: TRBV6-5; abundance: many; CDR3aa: CASSYRGINQPQHF; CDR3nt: TGTGCCAGCAGTTACAGGGGGATAAATCAGCCCCAGCATTTT
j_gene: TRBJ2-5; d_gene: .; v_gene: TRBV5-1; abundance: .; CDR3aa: CASRPGPSQETQYF; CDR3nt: TGCGCCAGCAGGCCGGGACCGTCACAAGAGACCCAGTACTTC
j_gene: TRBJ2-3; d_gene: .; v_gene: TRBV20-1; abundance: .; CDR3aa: CSASSQGSTDTQYF; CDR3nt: TGCAGTGCTAGTTCCCAGGGAAGCACAGATACGCAGTATTTT
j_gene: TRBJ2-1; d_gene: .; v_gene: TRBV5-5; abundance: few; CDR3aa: CASSLGTVGSYNEQFF; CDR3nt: TGTGCCAGCAGCTTGGGTACGGTGGGGTCCTACAATGAGCAGTTCTTC
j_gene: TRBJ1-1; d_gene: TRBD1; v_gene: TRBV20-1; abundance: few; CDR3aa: CSASGDRGEAEAFF; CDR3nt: TGCAGTGCTAGTGGGGACAGGGGGGAGGCTGAAGCTTTCTTT
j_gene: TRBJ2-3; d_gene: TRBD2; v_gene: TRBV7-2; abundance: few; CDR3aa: CASSPRTGGTQYF; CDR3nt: TGTGCCAGCAGCCCCCGAACGGGAGGTACGCAGTATTTT
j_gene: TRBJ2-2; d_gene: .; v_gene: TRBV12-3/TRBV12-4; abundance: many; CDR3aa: CASSLGGGSTGELFF; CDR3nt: TGTGCCAGCAGTCTAGGGGGAGGCTCCACCGGGGAGCTGTTTTTT
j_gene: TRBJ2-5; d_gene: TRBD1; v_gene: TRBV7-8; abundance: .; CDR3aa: CASSSQGNRGLLETQYF; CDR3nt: TGTGCCAGCAGCTCGCAGGGCAACAGGGGTCTCTTAGAGACCCAGTACTTC
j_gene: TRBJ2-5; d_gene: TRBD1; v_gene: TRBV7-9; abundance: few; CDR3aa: CASGRQGGKQKETQYF; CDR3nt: TGTGCCAGCGGAAGACAGGGTGGCAAGCAAAAAGAGACCCAGTACTTC
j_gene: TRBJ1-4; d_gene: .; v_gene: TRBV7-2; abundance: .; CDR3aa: CASSVGDTTNEKLFF; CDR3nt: TGTGCCAGCAGCGTGGGGGACACAACTAATGAAAAACTGTTTTTT
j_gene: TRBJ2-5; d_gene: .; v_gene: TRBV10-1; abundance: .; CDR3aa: CAKGGSETQYF; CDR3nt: TGCGCCAAAGGAGGGAGCGAGACCCAGTACTTC
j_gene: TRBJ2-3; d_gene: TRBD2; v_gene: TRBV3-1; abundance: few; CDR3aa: CASMGGSRTDTQYF; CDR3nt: TGTGCCAGCATGGGCGGGAGTAGGACAGATACGCAGTATTTT
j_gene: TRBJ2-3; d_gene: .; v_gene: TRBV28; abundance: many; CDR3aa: CASSFQAQRNTQYF; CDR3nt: TGTGCCAGCAGTTTTCAGGCCCAGCGAAATACGCAGTATTTT
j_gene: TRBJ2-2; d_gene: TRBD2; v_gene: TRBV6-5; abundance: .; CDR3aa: CASSYSSSGTNTGKLFF; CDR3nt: TGTGCCAGCAGTTACTCGTCTAGCGGAACGAACACCGGGAAGCTGTTTTTT
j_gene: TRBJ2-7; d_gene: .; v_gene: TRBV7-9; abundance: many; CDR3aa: CASSPPEVSSYEQYF; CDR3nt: TGTGCCAGCAGCCCCCCCGAAGTTTCGTCCTACGAGCAGTACTTC
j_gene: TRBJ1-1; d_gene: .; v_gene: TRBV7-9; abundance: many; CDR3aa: CASSLKESRAEAFF; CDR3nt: TGTGCCAGCAGCTTAAAGGAGTCGCGGGCTGAAGCTTTCTTT
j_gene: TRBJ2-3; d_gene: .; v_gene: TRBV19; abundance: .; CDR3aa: CASSKRQGGRLTDTQYF; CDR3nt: TGTGCCAGTAGTAAAAGACAGGGAGGGCGGCTCACAGATACGCAGTATTTT